This T cell receptor (beta chain) is from a study of T cells in Graves' hyperthyroidism and ophthalmopathy. Broader study findings: A median around 6.4 months before onset, the model predicted ophthalmopathy. Ophthalmopathy was told apart from stable hyperthyroidism by a 13 V-J model. Most clonotypes expanded in thyroid above 0.001 were likewise present in blood.

Amplification yielded TCR beta CDR3 regions, with RNA transcripts as the source. A set of HTBI primers served as the primers for a first-round RT-PCR of the TCR CDR3. TCRdb re-called the multiplex PCR reads through MiXCR, storing one row per CDR3 protein. The sample holds under 350,000 distinct CDR3 sequences, about 18% seen once. Patients showing uncontrolled infection, other autoimmune disease, pregnancy or lactation were ineligible. This clonotype was counted ten times or more. Its specificity is not known. J was trimmed by 6 bases and V by 0 bases; bases with no gene match: 8. Germline V CDR1 and CDR2: LGHDT, YNNKEL (reference sequence). CDR3 length: 17 amino acids.

The sample taken for sequencing was blood. V is TRBV3-1 and J is TRBJ2-1, with TRBD2 matching 10 bases. This TCR derives from an older woman with Graves' ophthalmopathy. CDR3 in DNA: TGTGCCAGCAGCCAAGATTGGCTAGCGGGAGCTGGCAATGAGCAGTTCTTC. This sequence encodes CASSQDWLAGAGNEQFF.